This TCR beta chain is from a study of blood T cell repertoires in COVID-19. About the research overall: Donors in the United States, Italy and Spain gave samples during acute or convalescent COVID-19. The analysed material was cDNA or gDNA that came from T cells, B-cell-depleted T cells, or PBMCs.

The J segment lost 4 bases and the V segment lost 5 bases, leaving 7 bases of the junction unmatched. CDR1 is MDHEN, CDR2 SYDVKM, per germline. This CDR3 spans 14 amino acids. Original methodology: Cell counts per sample came from amplifying reference gene primers. Clones were read by immunoSEQ multiplex PCR, and TCRdb kept only the in-frame ones, dropping some. That table supplies the V and J calls and clone size; D and trimming were determined from the DNA. Of about 110,000 clones in the sample, 71% were seen once. Sequencing was done on a sample of peripheral blood. The V gene is TRBV28, the J gene TRBJ2-7; TRBD1 aligns across 8 bases. This receptor was taken from a human donor with acute or convalescent COVID-19. The donor label of this sample is uncertain. The CDR3 spells CASSSRGQGYEQYV. Written as DNA, the CDR3 is TGTGCCAGCAGTAGCAGGGGGCAAGGGTACGAGCAGTACGTC.